The T cell receptor beta chain under discussion was sequenced for a study of shared clonotypes between healthy human individuals. Concerning this clone itself: Different DNA sequences within this sample yield the same CDR3.

V lost 1 base to trimming and J lost 5 bases, with 5 bases between them. Germline-derived CDR1 and CDR2 are MNHEY and SMNVEV (reference sequence). This CDR3 spans 12 amino acids. Cells designated naive CD8 were CD45RO-negative and were positively selected for CCR7, with terminally differentiated effector memory CD45RA+ cells excluded. Once extracted for a subset, genomic DNA was divided evenly among several immunoSEQ plates. Assay used: immunoSEQ multiplex PCR; TCRdb lists only in-frame clones, some missing. The repertoire holds about 550,000 clones, with nearly 97% as singletons. Sequencing used naive CD8+ T cells sorted from blood. This sequence joins TRBV27 and TRBJ2-5; D not certain. The TCR sequence derives from a woman younger than 45 in good health. CDR3 residues: CASSLLGETQYF. In DNA form, the CDR3 reads TGTGCCAGCAGTTTATTGGGGGAGACCCAGTACTTC.